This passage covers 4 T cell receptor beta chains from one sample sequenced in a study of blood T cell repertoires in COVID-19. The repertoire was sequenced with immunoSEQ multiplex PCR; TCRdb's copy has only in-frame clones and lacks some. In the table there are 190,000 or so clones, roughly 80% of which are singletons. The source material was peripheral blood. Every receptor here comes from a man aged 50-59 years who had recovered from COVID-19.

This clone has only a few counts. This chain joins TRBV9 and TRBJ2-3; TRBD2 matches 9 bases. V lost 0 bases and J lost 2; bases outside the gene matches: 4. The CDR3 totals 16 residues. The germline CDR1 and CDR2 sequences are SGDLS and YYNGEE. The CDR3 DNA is TGTGCCAGCAGCGTAGGGGCGGGAGGGTCCACAGATACGCAGTATTTT. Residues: CASSVGAGGSTDTQYF.

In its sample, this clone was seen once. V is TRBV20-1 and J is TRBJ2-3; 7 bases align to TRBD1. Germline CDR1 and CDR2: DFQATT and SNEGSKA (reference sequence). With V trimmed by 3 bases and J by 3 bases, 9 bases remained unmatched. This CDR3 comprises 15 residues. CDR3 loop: CSASPDREFTDTQYF. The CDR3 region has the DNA TGCAGTGCTAGTCCTGACAGGGAGTTTACAGATACGCAGTATTTT.

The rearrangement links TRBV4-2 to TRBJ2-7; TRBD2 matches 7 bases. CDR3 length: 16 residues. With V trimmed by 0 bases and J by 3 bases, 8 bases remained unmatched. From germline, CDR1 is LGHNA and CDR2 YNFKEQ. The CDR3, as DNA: TGTGCCAGCAGCCAAGATGGGGCTAGCGGATTCTACGAGCAGTACTTC. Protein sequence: CASSQDGASGFYEQYF.

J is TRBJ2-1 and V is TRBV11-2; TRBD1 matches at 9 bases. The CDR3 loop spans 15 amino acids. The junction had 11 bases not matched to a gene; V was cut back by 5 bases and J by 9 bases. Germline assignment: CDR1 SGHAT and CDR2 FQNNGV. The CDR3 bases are TGTGCCAGCAGCCGAAGGACAGGGGACGGGGTTGAGCAGTTCTTC. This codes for CASSRRTGDGVEQFF.